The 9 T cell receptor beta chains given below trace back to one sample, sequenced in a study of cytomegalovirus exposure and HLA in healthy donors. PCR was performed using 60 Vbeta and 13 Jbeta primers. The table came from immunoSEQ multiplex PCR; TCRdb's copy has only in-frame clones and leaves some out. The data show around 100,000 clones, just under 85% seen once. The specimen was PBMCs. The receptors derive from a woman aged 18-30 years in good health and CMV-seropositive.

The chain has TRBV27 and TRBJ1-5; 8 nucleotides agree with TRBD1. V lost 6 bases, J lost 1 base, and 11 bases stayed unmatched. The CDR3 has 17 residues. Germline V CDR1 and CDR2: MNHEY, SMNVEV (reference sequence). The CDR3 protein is CASRPTGGQASNQPQHF. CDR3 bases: TGTGCCAGCAGACCAACTGGGGGACAGGCGAGCAATCAGCCCCAGCATTTT.

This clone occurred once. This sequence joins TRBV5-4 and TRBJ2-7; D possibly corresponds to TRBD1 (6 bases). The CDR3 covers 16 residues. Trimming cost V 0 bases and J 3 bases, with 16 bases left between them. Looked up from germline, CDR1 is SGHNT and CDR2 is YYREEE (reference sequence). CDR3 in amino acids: CASSLAAGQPDYEQYF. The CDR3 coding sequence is TGTGCCAGCAGCTTGGCCGCTGGACAGCCCGACTACGAGCAGTACTTC. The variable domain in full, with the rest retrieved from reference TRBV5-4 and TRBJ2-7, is ETGVTQSPTHLIKTRGQQVTLRCSSQSGHNTVSWYQQALGQGPQFIFQYYREEENGRGNFPPRFSGLQFPNYSSELNVNALELDDSALYLCASSLAAGQPDYEQYFGPGTRLTVT.

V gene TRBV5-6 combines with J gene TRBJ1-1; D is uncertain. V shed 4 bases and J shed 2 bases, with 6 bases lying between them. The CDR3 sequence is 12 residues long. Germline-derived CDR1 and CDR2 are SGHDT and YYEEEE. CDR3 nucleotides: TGTGCCAGCAGCGTCCCAAACACTGAAGCTTTCTTT. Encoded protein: CASSVPNTEAFF.

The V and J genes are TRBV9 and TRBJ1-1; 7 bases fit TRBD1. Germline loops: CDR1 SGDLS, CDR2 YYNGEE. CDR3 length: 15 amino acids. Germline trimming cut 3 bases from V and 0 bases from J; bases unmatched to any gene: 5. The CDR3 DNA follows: TGTGCCAGCAGCGCTAGACAGGGTATGAACACTGAAGCTTTCTTT. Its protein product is CASSARQGMNTEAFF.

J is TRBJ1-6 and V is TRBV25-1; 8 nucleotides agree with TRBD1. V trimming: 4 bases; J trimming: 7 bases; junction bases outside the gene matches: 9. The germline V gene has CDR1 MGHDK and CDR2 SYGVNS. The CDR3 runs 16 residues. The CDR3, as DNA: TGTGCCAGCAGTGCCACCGGGACAGGCGGAAATTCACCCCTCCACTTT. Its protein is CASSATGTGGNSPLHF.

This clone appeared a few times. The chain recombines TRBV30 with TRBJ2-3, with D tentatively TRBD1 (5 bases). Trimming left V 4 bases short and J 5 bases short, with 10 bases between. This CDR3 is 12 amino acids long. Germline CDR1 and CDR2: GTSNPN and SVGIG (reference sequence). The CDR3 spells CAWTRAGDTQYF. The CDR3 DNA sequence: TGTGCCTGGACCAGGGCTGGAGATACGCAGTATTTT.

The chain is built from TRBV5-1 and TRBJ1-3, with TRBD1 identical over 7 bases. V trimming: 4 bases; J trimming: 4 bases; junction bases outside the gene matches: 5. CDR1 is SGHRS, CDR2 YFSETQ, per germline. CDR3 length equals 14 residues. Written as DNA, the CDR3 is TGCGCCAGCAGCCAGGGGGATTGGGGAAACACCATATATTTT. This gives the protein CASSQGDWGNTIYF.

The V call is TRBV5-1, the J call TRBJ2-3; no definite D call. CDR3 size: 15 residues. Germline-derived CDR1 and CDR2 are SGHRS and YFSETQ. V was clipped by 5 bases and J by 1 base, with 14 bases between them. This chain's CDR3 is CASRVETIRTDTQYF. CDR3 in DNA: TGCGCCAGCAGAGTGGAGACCATCCGCACAGATACGCAGTATTTT.

The CDR3 loop is CASSRSLTDTQYF. For the CDR3, the DNA is TGCGCCAGCAGCCGGTCCCTCACAGATACGCAGTATTTT. The gene calls are TRBV10-1 and TRBJ2-3; D unclear. Germline assignment: CDR1 WNHNN and CDR2 SYGVQD (reference sequence). Trimming removed 6 bases at V and 2 bases at J, with 9 bases between. The CDR3 is 13 amino acids.